The 3 T cell receptor beta chains reported below all come from one sample, sequenced in a study of regulatory T cells in long-lasting Graves disease. Time point indicated: newly diagnosed GD, antithyroid drugs for less than 3 months. PBMC-extracted RNA yielded the TCR library. Sequencing libraries for TCR beta were prepared with iRepertoire HTBI primers and Arm-PCR of CDR3 regions. Via MiXCR, TCRdb re-called the multiplex PCR reads, giving one row per CDR3 protein. In the table there are about 540,000 distinct CDR3 sequences, less than 15% of which are singletons. This sample also belongs to another study, concerning T cells in Graves' hyperthyroidism and ophthalmopathy.

Material: peripheral blood mononuclear cells (PBMCs), obtained at new diagnosis, from a patient treated with antithyroid drugs. Source of these receptors: a man in his thirties or forties with Graves disease.

The chain couples TRBV20-1 to TRBJ2-1; 9 bases match TRBD2. V gave up 5 bases and J gave up 2 bases; unmatched junction bases: 4. The V gene's germline CDR1 is DFQATT and CDR2 SNEGSKA (reference sequence). This CDR3 contains 14 residues. This CDR3 reads CSAQGGRAYNEQFF. CDR3 nucleotide sequence: TGCAGTGCTCAAGGCGGGAGGGCCTACAATGAGCAGTTCTTC.

This clonotype was seen at least ten times. The chain links TRBV20-1 to TRBJ2-1; D is possibly TRBD1 (5 bases). The CDR3 runs to 14 residues. Germline values: CDR1 DFQATT, CDR2 SNEGSKA (reference sequence). V was clipped by 1 base and J by 8 bases, with 15 bases between them. The CDR3: CSARVSGRGYEQFF. CDR3 nucleotides: TGCAGTGCTAGAGTATCCGGTAGGGGATATGAGCAGTTCTTC.

This chain connects TRBV9 to TRBJ2-3; a possible D gene is TRBD1 (5 bases). The CDR3 is made up of 13 amino acids. Trimming took off 4 bases at V and 2 bases at J, with 8 bases between the two ends. Per the germline V gene, CDR1 is SGDLS and CDR2 is YYNGEE. The CDR3 nucleotides are TGTGCCAGCAGCACAGGTCCCACAGATACGCAGTATTTT. Translated, it gives CASSTGPTDTQYF.